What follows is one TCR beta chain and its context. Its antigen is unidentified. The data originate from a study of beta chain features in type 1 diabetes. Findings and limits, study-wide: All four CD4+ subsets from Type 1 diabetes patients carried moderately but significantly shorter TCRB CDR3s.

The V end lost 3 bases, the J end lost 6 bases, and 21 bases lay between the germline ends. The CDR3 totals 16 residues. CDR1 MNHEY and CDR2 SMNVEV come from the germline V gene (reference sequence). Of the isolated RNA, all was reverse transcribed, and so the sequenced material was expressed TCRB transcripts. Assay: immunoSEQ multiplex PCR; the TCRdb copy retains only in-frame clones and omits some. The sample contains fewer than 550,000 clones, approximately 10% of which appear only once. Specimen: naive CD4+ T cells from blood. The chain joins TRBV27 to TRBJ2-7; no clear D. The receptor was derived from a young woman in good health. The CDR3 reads CASSFNRLQKGSEQYF. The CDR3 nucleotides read TGTGCCAGCAGTTTTAATCGCTTGCAAAAAGGGTCCGAGCAGTACTTC.